This entry concerns a single T cell receptor beta chain. The data derive from a study of blood T cell repertoires in COVID-19. Study summary: Samples representing acute and convalescent COVID-19 were sourced from the United States, Italy and Spain.

Deletions cut 8 bases from V and 1 base from J, with 15 bases between. This CDR3 comprises 14 residues. CDR1 and CDR2 from the germline V gene are ENHRY and SYGVKD. Study processing details: Amplified reference gene primers provided the basis for estimating nucleated cell counts. TCRdb keeps only in-frame clones here, not all; method: immunoSEQ multiplex PCR. That table is the source of V, J and clone size, and D and trimming were worked out from the DNA. This table holds fewer than 200,000 clones, about 85% found once. A Seattle source enrolled patients during active infection and followed them longitudinally.

The chain recombines TRBV10-3 with TRBJ2-7; no clear D gene. The sequenced sample was peripheral blood. This clonotype was sampled from a woman aged 45-59 years with COVID-19, enrolled during active disease. The CDR3 region is CAILDADNSYEQYF. CDR3 DNA: TGTGCCATCCTCGATGCGGATAATTCCTACGAGCAGTACTTC.